A single sample gave rise to the 19 T cell receptor beta chains below, sequenced in a study of blood T cells in healthy people across ages. With a J-beta primer mix and a sample-barcoded 5' primer, a second PCR ran about 7 to 11 cycles. TCRdb reprocessed the 5' RACE reads with MiXCR, giving one entry per CDR3 protein. The sample lists hundreds of thousands of distinct CDR3 sequences, 45% to 60% occurring once. The sequenced sample consisted of blood. The source is a woman aged 80 or over in good health.

The chain links TRBV12-3 or TRBV12-4 to TRBJ1-5, with 10 positions matching TRBD1. The CDR3 has 15 amino acids. V lost 6 bases and J lost 4; bases outside the gene matches: 6. CDR3: CASSGGTGANQPQHF. DNA for the CDR3: TGTGCCAGCAGCGGCGGGACAGGGGCAAATCAGCCCCAGCATTTT.

This clonotype was seen ten or more times. A much larger clone is a single base away; this may be a read error. The chain has TRBV7-9 and TRBJ2-1; 8 nucleotides match TRBD2. The tail of the sequence fits TRBJ2-7 better, so the J call may be wrong. CDR1 SEHNR and CDR2 FQNEAQ come from the germline V gene (reference sequence). The length of the CDR3 is 16 residues. The CDR3 loop reads CASSLALAGTYNEQYF. In DNA form, the CDR3 reads TGTGCCAGCAGCTTAGCGCTAGCGGGTACCTACAATGAGCAGTACTTC.

This clonotype was seen repeatedly, ten times or more. The chain has TRBV9 and TRBJ2-1; D might be TRBD2 (5 bases). Germline V gene data show CDR1 as SGDLS and CDR2 as YYNGEE. The CDR3 runs 14 residues. Between the trimmed V and J ends, which lost 5 bases and 8 bases, there was a span of 17 bases. The CDR3 reads CASSPLALWDEQFF. CDR3 nucleotides: TGTGCCAGCAGTCCTCTAGCCCTGTGGGATGAGCAGTTCTTC.

This clonotype was detected ten times or more. This chain links TRBV20-1 with TRBJ2-6, with TRBD1 matching 7 bases. Trimming cost V 6 bases and J 0 bases; bases outside gene matches: 2. The CDR3 totals 14 residues. The germline gives CDR1 DFQATT, CDR2 SNEGSKA (reference sequence). CDR3 nucleotides: TGCAGTGCAAACAGGGGCTCTGGGGCCAACGTCCTGACTTTC. Protein sequence: CSANRGSGANVLTF.

Note on this clonotype: A much bigger clone sits one base away, suggesting this may be a read error. The CDR3 here is CASSQATSGHTDTQYF. CDR3 DNA: TGCGCCAGCAGCCAAGCGACTAGCGGACACACAGATACGCAGTATTTT. This chain joins TRBV4-1 and TRBJ2-3; 9 nucleotides match TRBD2. V shed 1 base and J 2 bases; nucleotides not matched to a gene: 4. Germline V gene lookup returns CDR1 MGHRA and CDR2 YSYEKL. This CDR3 has 16 residues.

This clonotype has ten or more counts. The chain joins TRBV5-1 to TRBJ2-1; 12 bases are a match to TRBD2. V dropped 3 bases and J dropped 7; count of bases not matched to a gene: 5. The CDR3 consists of 15 residues. Germline CDR1 SGHRS, CDR2 YFSETQ. The CDR3 is CASSYPSGGANEQFF. CDR3 bases: TGCGCCAGCAGCTACCCTAGCGGGGGGGCTAATGAGCAGTTCTTC.

Concerning this clonotype itself: This sequence may be a read error, since a much larger clone differs from it by one base. This chain links TRBV9 with TRBJ2-1, with TRBD1 as a possible D gene (5 bases). V shed 4 bases and J shed 9 bases, with 17 bases lying between them. Germline CDR1 and CDR2: SGDLS and YYNGEE. The CDR3 is 14 amino acids. In DNA, the CDR3 is TGTGCCAGCAGCATGGACATGGGTGAAACTGAGCAGTTCTTC. Its translation is CASSMDMGETEQFF.

This clonotype turned up a few times. The chain is built from TRBV6-6 and TRBJ2-2, with 7 positions matching TRBD1. Germline V gene lookup returns CDR1 MNHNY and CDR2 SVGAGI (reference sequence). The CDR3 contains 14 residues. The V and J ends lost 4 bases and 5 bases, in that order; junction bases with no gene match: 4. CDR3 sequence: CASSSGTVTGELFF. The CDR3 DNA follows: TGTGCCAGCAGTTCCGGGACAGTAACCGGGGAGCTGTTTTTT.

At least ten counts were recorded for this clonotype. The genes are TRBV29-1 and TRBJ2-7; the match to TRBD1 covers 7 bases. Germline assignment: CDR1 SQVTM and CDR2 ANQGSEA. V was clipped by 6 bases and J by 1 base; unmatched bases: 3. The CDR3 has 12 residues. The CDR3 DNA reads TGCAGCGTAACGACAGGGTCCTACGAGCAGTACTTC. This gives the protein CSVTTGSYEQYF.

This clonotype was observed a handful of times. This chain connects TRBV10-3 to TRBJ2-1; TRBD2 might be the D (6 bases). The J call may not be correct, given that the DNA end is closer to TRBJ2-7. This CDR3 has 16 amino acids. Germline CDR1 ENHRY, CDR2 SYGVKD. The CDR3 nucleotides are TGTGCCATCACCCAGGGAGGATTAGCTGGCTACAATGAGCAGTACTTC. Amino acids: CAITQGGLAGYNEQYF.

As concerns this clonotype: One base away lies a much larger clone, so this may be a sequencing read error. The rearrangement uses TRBV7-9 and TRBJ2-5; D is possibly TRBD1 or TRBD2 (5 bases each). The CDR3 sequence is 10 residues long. Germline V gene data show CDR1 as SEHNR and CDR2 as FQNEAQ (reference sequence). V lost 8 bases and J lost 11, with 12 bases in between. Written as DNA, the CDR3 is TGTGCCAGCGCCATAGGGGAGCAGTACTTC. It specifies CASAIGEQYF. The whole variable domain, filled in from reference TRBV7-9 and TRBJ2-5, reads DTGVSQNPRHKITKRGQNVTFRCDPISEHNRLYWYRQTLGQGPEFLTYFQNEAQLEKSRLLSDRFSAERPKGSFSTLEIQRTEQGDSAMYLCASAIGEQYFGPGTRLLVL.

The V call is TRBV3-1, the J call TRBJ2-4; possibly TRBD1 for D (6 bases). CDR3 length: 16 residues. V lost 3 bases to trimming and J lost 2 bases, with 14 bases between them. Germline CDR1 is LGHDT and CDR2 is YNNKEL (reference sequence). CDR3 in DNA: TGTGCCAGCAGCCAGGACCGGGACACCACCAAAAACATTCAGTACTTC. The encoded protein is CASSQDRDTTKNIQYF. The full variable domain, completed using reference TRBV3-1 and TRBJ2-4, is DTAVSQTPKYLVTQMGNDKSIKCEQNLGHDTMYWYKQDSKKFLKIMFSYNNKELIINETVPNRFSPKSPDKAHLNLHINSLELGDSAVYFCASSQDRDTTKNIQYFGAGTRLSVL.

The chain couples TRBV7-3 to TRBJ2-3; the match to TRBD2 covers 8 bases. CDR1 is SGHTA and CDR2 is FQGTGA in the germline V gene. Losses at the gene ends were 6 bases for V and 3 bases for J; bases not matched to a gene: 17. The CDR3 contains 18 residues. CDR3 bases: TGTGCCAGCAGTTCCTCGGGACTAGATAGATTGGGGACAGATACGCAGTATTTT. Its translation: CASSSSGLDRLGTDTQYF.

The chain couples TRBV19 to TRBJ2-3; TRBD2 is a possible D gene (5 bases). V was clipped by 4 bases and J by 3 bases, with 14 bases between them. The CDR3 covers 15 residues. CDR1 is LNHDA and CDR2 is SQIVND in the germline V gene (reference sequence). The CDR3 protein is CASSTRAATTDTQYF. In DNA, the CDR3 is TGTGCCAGTAGTACTCGAGCGGCGACGACAGATACGCAGTATTTT.

Only a few counts were recorded for this clonotype. A clone one base away is much larger, so this may be a read error. The chain joins TRBV4-1 to TRBJ2-3, with unresolved D. Germline CDR1 and CDR2: MGHRA and YSYEKL. The CDR3 extends over 15 amino acids. The germline V and J ends were trimmed by 4 bases and 2 bases, with 13 bases remaining between them. This chain's CDR3 is CASSPRARYTDTQYF. For the CDR3, the DNA is TGCGCCAGCAGCCCTCGGGCCCGATACACAGATACGCAGTATTTT.

This clonotype has more than one count but fewer than ten. This chain's CDR3 is CASRGDSEGEKLFF. CDR3 nucleotide sequence: TGTGCCAGCAGGGGGGACAGCGAGGGTGAAAAACTGTTTTTT. The rearrangement links TRBV28 to TRBJ1-4, with 7 bases identical to TRBD1. With V trimmed by 6 bases and J by 7 bases, 8 bases remained unmatched. The CDR3 has 14 residues. Germline V gene lookup returns CDR1 MDHEN and CDR2 SYDVKM.

V is TRBV20-1 and J is TRBJ2-1, with 11 bases fitting TRBD2. The CDR3 totals 15 residues. CDR1 is DFQATT, CDR2 SNEGSKA, per germline (reference sequence). J was trimmed by 12 bases and V by 1 base; bases with no gene match: 11. The DNA for the CDR3 is TGCAGTGCTAGAGGGCTAGCGGGGGGACCCGGGGGGCAGTTCTTC. This sequence encodes CSARGLAGGPGGQFF.

This clonotype has at least ten counts. V and J are TRBV20-1 and TRBJ2-1; a possible D gene is TRBD2 (6 bases). V lost 5 bases and J lost 5, with 28 bases in between. Germline CDR1 and CDR2: DFQATT and SNEGSKA (reference sequence). The CDR3 runs to 18 residues. CDR3 sequence reads: CSALVSASERPANNEQFF. CDR3 DNA: TGCAGTGCTTTGGTGTCCGCTAGCGAAAGACCCGCGAACAATGAGCAGTTCTTC.

The chain employs TRBV2 and TRBJ1-1; the D is unclear. This CDR3 spans 12 amino acids. The germline V gene has CDR1 SNHLY and CDR2 FYNNEI. Trimming left V 5 bases short and J 8 bases short, with 12 bases between. The CDR3 loop reads CASSYTPGEAFF. The DNA for the CDR3 is TGTGCCAGCAGTTATACTCCGGGGGAAGCTTTCTTT.